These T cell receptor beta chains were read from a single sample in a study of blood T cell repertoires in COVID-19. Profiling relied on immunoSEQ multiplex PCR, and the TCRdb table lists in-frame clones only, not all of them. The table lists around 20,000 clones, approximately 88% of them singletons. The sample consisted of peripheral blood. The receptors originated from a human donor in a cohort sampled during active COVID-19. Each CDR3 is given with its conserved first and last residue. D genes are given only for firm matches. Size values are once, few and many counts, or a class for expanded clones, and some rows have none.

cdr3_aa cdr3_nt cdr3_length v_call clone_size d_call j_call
CASSQDQEGAFSGNTIYF TGCGCCAGCAGCCAAGATCAAGAGGGGGCTTTCTCTGGAAACACCATATATTTT 18 TRBV4-1 . TRBD1 TRBJ1-3
CASSFGVGPSTDTQYF TGTGCCAGCAGCTTTGGTGTTGGGCCAAGCACAGATACGCAGTATTTT 16 TRBV7-9 . . TRBJ2-3
CASSFSGQGTDTQYF TGCGCCAGCAGCTTTTCGGGACAGGGCACAGATACGCAGTATTTT 15 TRBV5-1 . TRBD1 TRBJ2-3
CATSDPKYGVNTGELFF TGTGCCACCAGTGATCCCAAGTACGGGGTCAACACCGGGGAGCTGTTTTTT 17 TRBV24-1 . . TRBJ2-2
CASSARYTTMSHNEQFF TGTGCCAGCAGCGCCCGATATACTACAATGAGTCACAATGAGCAGTTCTTC 17 TRBV9 . . TRBJ2-1
CASSLQSNTEAFF TGTGCCAGCAGCTTACAGTCTAACACTGAAGCTTTCTTT 13 TRBV7-3 . . TRBJ1-1
CASSLAQDYEQYF TGTGCCAGCAGCTTAGCACAGGACTACGAGCAGTACTTC 13 TRBV11-2 few . TRBJ2-7
CASSFSIYNEQFF TGTGCCAGCAGTTTCAGTATCTACAATGAGCAGTTCTTC 13 TRBV27 . . TRBJ2-1
CAISGTSGEQFF TGTGCCATCAGTGGGACTAGCGGTGAGCAGTTCTTC 12 TRBV10-3 . TRBD2 TRBJ2-1
CASSEVWGPSTDTQYF TGTGCCAGCAGTGAAGTATGGGGGCCTAGCACAGATACGCAGTATTTT 16 TRBV2 . . TRBJ2-3
CASSSRLAGGRLNEQYF TGTGCCAGCAGCTCCAGACTAGCGGGAGGACGCCTTAACGAGCAGTACTTC 17 TRBV9 once TRBD2 TRBJ2-7
CAWSLRLSSYEQYF TGTGCCTGGAGTCTTCGCCTATCTTCCTACGAGCAGTACTTC 14 TRBV30 . . TRBJ2-7
CSVDWTSSYTEAFF TGCAGCGTTGACTGGACTTCGTCGTACACTGAAGCTTTCTTT 14 TRBV29-1 . . TRBJ1-1
CASSLRQGAENTIYF TGTGCCAGCAGCTTAAGGCAGGGGGCCGAAAACACCATATATTTT 15 TRBV11-2 . TRBD1 TRBJ1-3
CAWSGPTVRGPYEQYF TGTGCCTGGAGTGGACCCACAGTCAGAGGGCCCTACGAGCAGTACTTC 16 TRBV30 . . TRBJ2-7
CASSPFIEQFF TGTGCCAGCAGCCCGTTCATTGAGCAGTTCTTC 11 TRBV6-2/TRBV6-3 . . TRBJ2-1
CASSSPRSYEQYF TGTGCCAGCAGCTCGCCGCGCTCCTACGAGCAGTACTTC 13 TRBV11-2 . . TRBJ2-7
CASSHGNRGYTF TGTGCCAGCAGCCACGGGAATCGTGGCTACACCTTC 12 TRBV28 few . TRBJ1-2
CASSLMGQALGYTF TGTGCCAGCAGTTTAATGGGACAGGCTCTTGGCTACACCTTC 14 TRBV28 . TRBD1 TRBJ1-2
CASQPQHLGMNTEAFF TGTGCCAGCCAACCACAGCACTTGGGCATGAACACTGAAGCTTTCTTT 16 TRBV2 . . TRBJ1-1
CAGQRRDTGELFF TGTGCCGGCCAGAGGAGGGACACCGGGGAGCTGTTTTTT 13 TRBV28 . . TRBJ2-2
CASSYTKTQYF TGCGCCAGCAGTTACACAAAGACCCAGTACTTC 11 TRBV5-1 . . TRBJ2-5
CASSGTVGEAFF TGTGCCAGTTCCGGGACTGTGGGTGAAGCTTTCTTT 12 TRBV12-3/TRBV12-4 . . TRBJ1-1
CASSDLSGSVNEKLFF TGTGCCAGCAGTGACCTCTCAGGATCGGTTAATGAAAAACTGTTTTTT 16 TRBV28 . . TRBJ1-4
CASSLLAGEGEQFF TGTGCCAGCAGCTTGCTAGCGGGAGAGGGTGAGCAGTTCTTC 14 TRBV7-9 . TRBD2 TRBJ2-1
CASSLGTASGNTIYF TGCGCCAGCAGCTTGGGGACAGCCTCTGGAAACACCATATATTTT 15 TRBV5-1 . . TRBJ1-3
CASSLNRDFYGYTF TGTGCCAGCAGTTTAAACCGAGATTTCTATGGCTACACCTTC 14 TRBV27 . . TRBJ1-2
CASSLDGTSGAGELFF TGTGCCAGCAGTTTAGACGGGACGTCGGGGGCCGGGGAGCTGTTTTTT 16 TRBV28 . . TRBJ2-2
CASSPIGAANYGYTF TGTGCCAGCAGCCCGATAGGGGCAGCTAACTATGGCTACACCTTC 15 TRBV2 . . TRBJ1-2
CASSQVETSGRFNIQYF TGTGCCAGCAGCCAAGTCGAGACTAGCGGGAGGTTCAACATTCAGTACTTC 17 TRBV3-1/TRBV3-2 . TRBD2 TRBJ2-4
CASSSSGWAFF TGTGCCAGCAGTTCTTCCGGGTGGGCTTTCTTT 11 TRBV12-3/TRBV12-4 . . TRBJ1-1
CASGGDRQLLEQFF TGTGCTAGTGGAGGAGATAGACAGCTTTTGGAGCAGTTCTTC 14 TRBV12-5 . . TRBJ2-1
CASSRGTGGPQHF TGTGCCAGCAGCCGCGGGACGGGAGGGCCCCAGCATTTT 13 TRBV5-6 . . TRBJ1-5
CASSPAGWGFSYEQYF TGTGCCAGCAGCCCTGCGGGGTGGGGATTCTCCTACGAGCAGTACTTC 16 TRBV28 . . TRBJ2-7
CASSAGDSPLHF TGTGCCAGCTCTGCGGGGGATTCACCCCTCCACTTT 12 TRBV9 . . TRBJ1-6
CAWSNTRGNTEAFF TGTGCCTGGAGTAACACCCGGGGGAACACTGAAGCTTTCTTT 14 TRBV30 . . TRBJ1-1
CASSYGRDSYEQYF TGTGCCAGCAGTTACGGGAGGGACTCCTACGAGCAGTACTTC 14 TRBV6-5 . TRBD2 TRBJ2-7
CASDTGELFF TGTGCCTCTGACACCGGGGAGCTGTTTTTT 10 TRBV30 . . TRBJ2-2
CASSRDSRSPLHF TGTGCCAGCAGCCGGGACAGCCGTTCACCCCTCCACTTT 13 TRBV3-1/TRBV3-2 . TRBD1 TRBJ1-6
CATSRDLNEKLFF TGTGCCACCAGCAGAGATCTCAATGAAAAACTGTTTTTT 13 TRBV15 . . TRBJ1-4
CASSISGRRDEQFF TGTGCCAGTAGTATAAGCGGGAGGAGGGATGAGCAGTTCTTC 14 TRBV19 few TRBD2 TRBJ2-1
CASSRQGTDTQYF TGTGCCAGTAGTAGACAGGGCACAGATACGCAGTATTTT 13 TRBV19 . . TRBJ2-3
CASSLGLYTEAFF TGTGCCAGCAGCTTGGGACTTTACACTGAAGCTTTCTTT 13 TRBV3-1/TRBV3-2 once . TRBJ1-1